This entry lists 21 T cell receptor beta chains sequenced from one sample in a study of OX40 agonist ivuxolimab in advanced cancers. The library was made by the immunoSEQ multiplex PCR assay. As stored in TCRdb, this immuneACCESS dataset retains in-frame rearrangements with V and J assigned. A fraction of the clones does not appear; measured against another copy, unresolved V genes explain less than half of the discrepancy, and the remainder lacks a known reason. A total of over 35,000 clones appear in this sample, 70% to 85% of them only once. Roughly 23% of the sample is taken by the ten largest. This specimen was CD4+ or CD8+ T cells sorted from blood, taken in a trial of the OX40 agonist ivuxolimab. These receptors were collected from an adult with an advanced solid tumor such as melanoma, head and neck, liver or kidney cancer.

This rearrangement joins TRBV6-5 to TRBJ1-5; the D gene is possibly TRBD1 (6 bases). The CDR3 runs to 14 residues. The V end lost 5 bases, the J end lost 4 bases, and 12 bases lay between the germline ends. Germline values: CDR1 MNHEY, CDR2 SVGAGI. The CDR3 DNA reads as TGTGCCAGCAGTACACAGGGATCGAATCAGCCCCAGCATTTT. This encodes CASSTQGSNQPQHF.

The chain uses TRBV5-5 and TRBJ1-2, with TRBD1 matching 8 bases. V dropped 1 base and J dropped 8; count of bases not matched to a gene: 10. This CDR3 contains 15 residues. Germline V gene data show CDR1 as SGHKS and CDR2 as YYEKEE (reference sequence). CDR3 DNA: TGTGCCAGCAGCTTGATAGGACAGGGTATGCGGGGCTACACCTTC. Protein: CASSLIGQGMRGYTF.

This chain joins TRBV7-9 and TRBJ2-7, with TRBD1 identical over 7 bases. Losses at the gene ends were 5 bases for V and 3 bases for J; bases not matched to a gene: 4. The CDR3 contains 13 residues. The germline CDR1 and CDR2 sequences are SEHNR and FQNEAQ (reference sequence). The CDR3 is CASSGDSNYEQYF. DNA for the CDR3: TGTGCCAGCAGCGGGGACAGTAACTACGAGCAGTACTTC.

This clone has only a few counts. This chain connects TRBV7-9 to TRBJ2-5; D is perhaps TRBD2 (6 bases). Trimming removed 1 base at V and 2 bases at J, with 17 bases between. The CDR3 totals 17 residues. CDR1 and CDR2 from the germline V gene are SEHNR and FQNEAQ (reference sequence). The CDR3 reads CASSLESLGLLQETQYF. CDR3 coding DNA: TGTGCCAGCAGCTTAGAGAGCTTGGGACTTCTACAAGAGACCCAGTACTTC. The complete variable domain, with remaining parts taken from reference TRBV7-9 and TRBJ2-5, reads DTGVSQNPRHKITKRGQNVTFRCDPISEHNRLYWYRQTLGQGPEFLTYFQNEAQLEKSRLLSDRFSAERPKGSFSTLEIQRTEQGDSAMYLCASSLESLGLLQETQYFGPGTRLLVL.

J is TRBJ2-3 and V is TRBV7-9; 13 bases match TRBD2. This CDR3 spans 16 amino acids. Trimming removed 5 bases from V and 4 bases from J; junction bases left unmatched: 6. The V gene's germline CDR1 is SEHNR and CDR2 FQNEAQ (reference sequence). CDR3 loop: CASSPIGTSGADTQYF. The CDR3 bases are TGTGCCAGCAGCCCGATAGGGACTAGCGGGGCAGATACGCAGTATTTT.

This chain joins TRBV5-1 and TRBJ2-1; D ambiguous. The germline CDR1 and CDR2 sequences are SGHRS and YFSETQ. V was pared by 1 base and J by 2 bases, with 10 bases between. CDR3 length equals 15 residues. The chain's CDR3 is CASSLQTGTYNEQFF. CDR3 coding DNA: TGCGCCAGCAGCTTGCAAACTGGCACCTACAATGAGCAGTTCTTC.

The chain combines TRBV25-1 with TRBJ2-7; TRBD2 aligns across 10 bases. CDR1 and CDR2 (germline): MGHDK, SYGVNS. This CDR3 contains 13 residues. The V segment lost 6 bases and the J segment 3 bases; nucleotides outside the gene matches: 2. The CDR3 sequence: CASRASGSYEQYF. The CDR3 DNA reads TGTGCCAGCAGAGCTAGCGGGAGCTACGAGCAGTACTTC.

A single count supports this clone. V usage is TRBV4-3 and J usage is TRBJ2-2, with D possibly being TRBD1 (7 bases). Germline CDR1 is LGHNA and CDR2 is YSLEER. CDR3 size: 15 residues. Trimming removed 8 bases at V and 4 bases at J, with 17 bases between. CDR3 residues: CASAEGRGITGELFF. CDR3 coding DNA: TGCGCCAGCGCGGAGGGCAGGGGGATCACCGGGGAGCTGTTTTTT.

The gene calls are TRBV19 and TRBJ1-1, with D possibly TRBD1 on 5 matching bases. The CDR3 contains 12 residues. Germline loops: CDR1 LNHDA, CDR2 SQIVND (reference sequence). V was pared by 3 bases and J by 8 bases, with 10 bases between. The CDR3 reads CASSMTRGEAFF. The DNA for the CDR3 is TGTGCCAGTAGTATGACTAGGGGAGAAGCTTTCTTT.

The genes are TRBV6-6 and TRBJ1-1; D gene ambiguous. CDR3 size: 14 residues. The germline V gene encodes CDR1 MNHNY and CDR2 SVGAGI (reference sequence). Trimming took off 2 bases at V and 2 bases at J, with 9 bases between the two ends. The DNA of the CDR3 is TGTGCCAGCAGTTACCTCGGCGGCAACACTGAAGCTTTCTTT. Protein product: CASSYLGGNTEAFF.

This clone is termed medium-sized. The chain recombines TRBV2 with TRBJ2-2; D is perhaps TRBD1 (6 bases). V was pared by 10 bases and J by 1 base, with 13 bases between. Germline V gene sequence: CDR1 SNHLY, CDR2 FYNNEI. This CDR3 is built from 14 residues. The CDR3 here is CATKTGGNTGELFF. The CDR3 nucleotides are TGTGCCACTAAGACAGGCGGGAACACCGGGGAGCTGTTTTTT.

This rearrangement joins TRBV25-1 to TRBJ1-6; 7 nucleotides align to TRBD1. V lost 6 bases, J lost 8 bases, and 10 bases stayed unmatched. The CDR3 is made up of 15 amino acids. From germline, CDR1 is MGHDK and CDR2 SYGVNS. CDR3 region: CASRKTGTDYSPLHF. CDR3 DNA sequence: TGTGCCAGCAGGAAAACCGGGACAGACTATTCACCCCTCCACTTT.

This clone was seen just once. The chain recombines TRBV27 with TRBJ2-7; no clear D gene. Germline V gene sequence: CDR1 MNHEY, CDR2 SMNVEV (reference sequence). Trimming left V 6 bases short and J 1 base short, with 16 bases between. The CDR3 consists of 15 residues. The CDR3 here is CASSFLAGRSYEQYF. CDR3 DNA sequence: TGTGCCAGCAGCTTTCTCGCAGGCAGGTCCTACGAGCAGTACTTC.

The chain recombines TRBV19 with TRBJ2-5; D possibly corresponds to TRBD2 (6 bases). The J call may be incorrect, as the DNA end agrees better with TRBJ2-7. The CDR3 runs to 14 residues. The germline gives CDR1 LNHDA, CDR2 SQIVND (reference sequence). The CDR3 protein is CASSRLGGLYEQYF. The CDR3 nucleotides are TGTGCCAGTAGTAGACTAGGCGGTCTGTACGAGCAGTACTTC.

V and J are TRBV11-2 and TRBJ2-2; 7 bases are shared with TRBD1. Unmatched junction bases numbered 4, after V lost 5 bases and J lost 4 bases. The CDR3 extends over 14 amino acids. Germline assignment: CDR1 SGHAT and CDR2 FQNNGV. In DNA, the CDR3 is TGTGCCAGCAGCCTGACAGGGTCCACCGGGGAGCTGTTTTTT. This gives the protein CASSLTGSTGELFF.

This clone was observed a handful of times. This chain joins TRBV9 and TRBJ1-1, with TRBD1 matching over 7 bases. From germline, CDR1 is SGDLS and CDR2 YYNGEE. The CDR3 has 14 amino acids. V lost 4 bases to trimming and J lost 4 bases; unmatched junction nucleotides: 7. The CDR3 loop reads CASSTLQGLTEAFF. In nucleotides, the CDR3 is TGTGCCAGCAGCACCCTACAGGGGCTCACTGAAGCTTTCTTT.

The CDR3 DNA follows: TGTGCCAGCAGAAACTCGGGACAGGGCTACGAGCAGTACTTC. It specifies CASRNSGQGYEQYF. The gene calls are TRBV25-1 and TRBJ2-7, with TRBD1 matching 9 bases. Per the germline V gene, CDR1 is MGHDK and CDR2 is SYGVNS. This CDR3 spans 14 amino acids. V lost 6 bases and J lost 3; bases outside the gene matches: 6.

V gene TRBV14 combines with J gene TRBJ2-1; weak D call: TRBD1 (6 bases). Germline V lookup: CDR1 SGHDN, CDR2 FVKESK. This CDR3 is 16 amino acids long. Trimming took off 1 base at V and 3 bases at J, with 13 bases between the two ends. CDR3: CASSQASGTSYNEQFF. CDR3 nucleotides: TGTGCCAGCAGCCAAGCCTCGGGGACAAGCTACAATGAGCAGTTCTTC.

The rearrangement links TRBV7-7 to TRBJ2-3, with D maybe TRBD2 (7 bases). Germline values: CDR1 SSHAT, CDR2 FNYEAQ (reference sequence). Trimming stripped 5 bases from V and 5 bases from J, with 17 bases between. The CDR3 has 15 residues. CDR3 residues: CASSPGQGRVDTQYF. The CDR3 DNA reads TGTGCCAGCAGCCCAGGGCAGGGGAGGGTAGATACGCAGTATTTT.

This clone was detected a few times. This chain uses TRBV7-6 with TRBJ1-5; the D gene is possibly TRBD1 (6 bases). The CDR3 has 15 amino acids. The germline CDR1 and CDR2 sequences are SGHVS and FNYEAQ. Trimming took off 9 bases at V and 6 bases at J, with 21 bases between the two ends. The CDR3 protein is CAREQGATRGQPQHF. As DNA, the CDR3 is TGTGCCAGGGAACAGGGCGCGACGAGAGGTCAGCCCCAGCATTTT.

V gene TRBV11-2 combines with J gene TRBJ1-1, with D possibly being TRBD1 (5 bases). The V end was cut by 5 bases, the J end by 6 bases, with 19 bases between. Per germline, CDR1 SGHAT and CDR2 FQNNGV. The CDR3 extends over 15 amino acids. CDR3 nucleotide sequence: TGTGCCAGCAGCCCAAGACCCGACTCGGGGGCTGAAGCTTTCTTT. It yields the protein CASSPRPDSGAEAFF. Full variable domain (rest looked up from reference TRBV11-2 and TRBJ1-1): EAGVAQSPRYKIIEKRQSVAFWCNPISGHATLYWYQQILGQGPKLLIQFQNNGVVDDSQLPKDRFSAERLKGVDSTLKIQPAKLEDSAVYLCASSPRPDSGAEAFFGQGTRLTVV.